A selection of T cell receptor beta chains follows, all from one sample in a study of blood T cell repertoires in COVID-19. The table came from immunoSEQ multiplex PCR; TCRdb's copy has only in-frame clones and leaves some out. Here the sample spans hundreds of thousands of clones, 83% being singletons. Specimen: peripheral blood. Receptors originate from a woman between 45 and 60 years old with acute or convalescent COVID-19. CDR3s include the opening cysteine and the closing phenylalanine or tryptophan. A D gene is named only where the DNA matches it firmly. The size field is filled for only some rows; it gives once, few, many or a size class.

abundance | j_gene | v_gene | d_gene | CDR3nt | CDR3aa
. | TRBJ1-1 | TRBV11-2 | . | TGTGCCAGCAGCTTAGATGCTCTCCCGAGGTCTGAAGCTTTCTTT | CASSLDALPRSEAFF
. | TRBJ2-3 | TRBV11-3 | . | TGTGCCAGCAGCCGGAGGGGGCCGGGCACAGATACGCAGTATTTT | CASSRRGPGTDTQYF
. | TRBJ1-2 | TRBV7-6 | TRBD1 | TGTGCCAGCAGCTTAGCCTCCGGGACAGGGGAAGGCTACACCTTC | CASSLASGTGEGYTF
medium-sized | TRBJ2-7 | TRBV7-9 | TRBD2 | TGTGCCAGCAGCTTAGAGTTTAGCGGGAAGCCCTACGAGCAGTACTTC | CASSLEFSGKPYEQYF
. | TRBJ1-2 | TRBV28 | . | TGTGCCAGCAGCGTCCGCGAAGGGGGTATCGCCTACACCTTC | CASSVREGGIAYTF
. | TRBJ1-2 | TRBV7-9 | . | TGTGCCAGCAGCTGGGAGAACTATGGCTACACCTTC | CASSWENYGYTF
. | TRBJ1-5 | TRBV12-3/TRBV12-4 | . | TGTGCCACGCGGGAGGGGAGAAGTCAGCCCCAGCATTTT | CATREGRSQPQHF
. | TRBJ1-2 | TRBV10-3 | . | TGTGCCATCAGGTTGACAGGCGATCGTGGCTACACCTTC | CAIRLTGDRGYTF
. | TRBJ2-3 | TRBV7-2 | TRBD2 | TGTGCCAGCAGCTTAACTAGCGGGGGCACAGATACGCAGTATTTT | CASSLTSGGTDTQYF
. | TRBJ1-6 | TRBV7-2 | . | TGTGCCAGCAGCTCGCAGGGTCATTCCAATTCACCCCTCCACTTT | CASSSQGHSNSPLHF
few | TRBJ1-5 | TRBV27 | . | TGTGCCAGCAGTTTATCGCGACGGAGTCAGCCCCAGCATTTT | CASSLSRRSQPQHF
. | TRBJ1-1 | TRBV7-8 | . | TGTGCCAGCATCCCGCGCCGGGGGGGGCTCTGGACTGAAGCTTTCTTT | CASIPRRGGLWTEAFF
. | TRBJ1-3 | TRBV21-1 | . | TGTGCCAGCAGACAGACTAGCGCAGGGGTTTCTGGAAACACCATATATTTT | CASRQTSAGVSGNTIYF
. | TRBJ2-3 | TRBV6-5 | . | TGTGCCAGCAGCCTTGGGGGCACCGTAGGAGATACGCAGTATTTT | CASSLGGTVGDTQYF
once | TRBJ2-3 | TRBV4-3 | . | TGCGCCAGCAGCCAAGAGGAGTGGGGGGGCCTGGATACGCAGTATTTT | CASSQEEWGGLDTQYF
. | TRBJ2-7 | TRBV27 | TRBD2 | TGTGCCAGCCAGCCATTAGCGGGAGTATCCTACGAGCAGTACTTC | CASQPLAGVSYEQYF
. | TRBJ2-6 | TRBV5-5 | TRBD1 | TGTGCCAGCAGCTTGAATCTGAGACAGGGACACTCTGGGGCCAACGTCCTGACTTTC | CASSLNLRQGHSGANVLTF